This T cell receptor beta chain was observed in a study of T-cell reconstitution after alpha-beta-depleted transplantation in children. Germline V gives CDR1 SGHRS, CDR2 YFSETQ. The CDR3 has 15 amino acids. With 3 bases removed from V and 0 bases from J, the gap between germline ends came to 9 bases. Unique molecular identifiers featured in how the TCRbeta library was prepared. From the PCR reads, TCRdb called clonotypes with MiXCR, one entry per CDR3 protein. The sample consists of hundreds of thousands of distinct CDR3 sequences, approximately 16% of them appearing once. Sequenced here: PBMCs from the stem cell graft donor, sampled from the stem cell graft. This chain joins TRBV5-1 and TRBJ2-2; D remains ambiguous. The clonotype was recovered from a human donor who donated a stem cell graft to a child with acute myeloid leukemia. The CDR3 here is CASSYRVANTGELFF. CDR3 sequence (DNA): TGCGCCAGCAGCTACAGAGTCGCGAACACCGGGGAGCTGTTTTTT.